This TCR beta chain comes out of a study of blood T cell repertoires in COVID-19. Study background: PBMCs, B-cell-depleted T cells, or T cells were the source of the cDNA or gDNA that made up the material.

The V gene's germline CDR1 is LGHDT and CDR2 YNNKEL (reference sequence). This CDR3 has 13 amino acids. Trimming pared 8 bases from V and 0 bases from J, leaving 8 bases between. Authors' processing steps: Estimated nucleated cell counts came from reference gene primer amplification. This table comes from immunoSEQ multiplex PCR, and its TCRdb copy is limited to in-frame clones, with some not included. V and J calls and clone size are given by that table; D and trimming were obtained from the DNA. Of about 160,000 clones in the sample, about 90% are singletons; the top ten hold approximately 3%. This receptor was identified in a man in his 60s with acute or convalescent COVID-19. Sequenced material: peripheral blood. The chain carries TRBV3-1 (or the pseudogene TRBV3-2) and TRBJ2-1, with D possibly matching TRBD1 (6 bases). The CDR3 sequence: CASRDNSYNEQFF. The DNA for the CDR3 is TGTGCCAGCCGGGACAACTCCTACAATGAGCAGTTCTTC.